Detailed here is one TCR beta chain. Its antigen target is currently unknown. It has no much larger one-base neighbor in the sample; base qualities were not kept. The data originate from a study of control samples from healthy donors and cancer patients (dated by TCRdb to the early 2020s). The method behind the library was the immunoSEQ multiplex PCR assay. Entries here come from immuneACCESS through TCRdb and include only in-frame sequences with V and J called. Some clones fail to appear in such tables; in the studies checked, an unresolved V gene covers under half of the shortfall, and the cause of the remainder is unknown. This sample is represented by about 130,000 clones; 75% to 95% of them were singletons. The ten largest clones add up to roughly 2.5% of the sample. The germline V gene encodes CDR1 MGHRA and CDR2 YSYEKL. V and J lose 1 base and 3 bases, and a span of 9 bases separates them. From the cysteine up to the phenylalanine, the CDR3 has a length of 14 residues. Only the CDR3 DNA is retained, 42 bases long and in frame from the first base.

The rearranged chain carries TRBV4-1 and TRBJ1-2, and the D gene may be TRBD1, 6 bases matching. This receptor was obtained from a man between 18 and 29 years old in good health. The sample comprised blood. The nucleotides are TGCGCCAGCAGCCAAGGGTCAGGGGACTATGGCTACACCTTC. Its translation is CASSQGSGDYGYTF.